What follows are 12 T cell receptor beta chains derived from one specimen sequenced in a study of blood T cell repertoires in COVID-19. Generated by immunoSEQ multiplex PCR, the TCRdb table keeps only in-frame clones and is missing some. The data hold some 320,000 clones, with more than 75% observed a single time. The sample comprised peripheral blood. These receptors were taken from a woman in her 50s who had recovered from COVID-19.

A note on this clone: It may be a read error: a sequence one base away is much more abundant. The chain recombines TRBV5-1 with TRBJ2-7, with 9 positions matching TRBD1. The CDR3 is 14 residues long. J was trimmed by 2 bases and V by 0 bases; bases with no gene match: 0. Germline V gene lookup returns CDR1 SGHRS and CDR2 YFSETQ. CDR3 DNA: TGCGCCAGCAGCTTGGGACAGGGGGCCTACGAGCAGTACTTC. It specifies CASSLGQGAYEQYF. Based on the CDR3 plus reference TRBV5-1 and TRBJ2-7, the full variable domain is KAGVTQTPRYLIKTRGQQVTLSCSPISGHRSVSWYQQTPGQGLQFLFEYFSETQRNKGNFPGRFSGRQFSNSRSEMNVSTLELGDSALYLCASSLGQGAYEQYFGPGTRLTVT.

The genes are TRBV28 and TRBJ1-5; no clear D. The CDR3 sequence is 14 residues long. V dropped 1 base and J dropped 9 bases, with 13 bases sitting between them. In germline, CDR1 is MDHEN, CDR2 SYDVKM. In DNA form, the CDR3 reads TGTGCCAGCAGTTTATCCGGTTACTCATCGCCCCAGCATTTT. Amino acid sequence: CASSLSGYSSPQHF.

The genes are TRBV6-2 or TRBV6-3 and TRBJ1-1; D may be TRBD1 (6 bases). The germline V gene has CDR1 MNHEY and CDR2 SVGEGT. This CDR3 is 14 amino acids long. Trimming left V 4 bases short and J 2 bases short, with 11 bases between. As DNA, the CDR3 is TGTGCCAGCAGTTTAGGGGGAGCTAACACTGAAGCTTTCTTT. It encodes CASSLGGANTEAFF.

This chain uses TRBV19 with TRBJ1-1; D is unresolved. Germline V gene data show CDR1 as LNHDA and CDR2 as SQIVND (reference sequence). V was trimmed by 6 bases and J by 1 base, leaving 3 bases between them. CDR3 length equals 11 residues. The CDR3 sequence: CASSRNTEAFF. DNA of the CDR3: TGTGCCAGTAGCCGGAACACTGAAGCTTTCTTT. Combining the CDR3 with reference TRBV19 and TRBJ1-1 gives the whole variable domain DGGITQSPKYLFRKEGQNVTLSCEQNLNHDAMYWYRQDPGQGLRLIYYSQIVNDFQKGDIAEGYSVSREKKESFPLTVTSAQKNPTAFYLCASSRNTEAFFGQGTRLTVV.

This clone has only one observation. V gene TRBV28 combines with J gene TRBJ2-7; 9 bases match TRBD1. CDR1 is MDHEN, CDR2 SYDVKM, per germline. This CDR3 is built from 13 residues. Losses at the gene ends were 11 bases for V and 3 bases for J; bases not matched to a gene: 8. CDR3 residues: CAAGPGQGYEQYF. The CDR3 nucleotides read TGTGCCGCGGGACCGGGACAGGGCTACGAGCAGTACTTC.

The chain recombines TRBV5-4 with TRBJ2-5; a possible D gene is TRBD2 (6 bases). Germline V gives CDR1 SGHNT, CDR2 YYREEE (reference sequence). CDR3 length equals 15 residues. The V and J ends lost 4 bases and 2 bases respectively, with 15 bases between them. The CDR3, as DNA: TGTGCCAGCAGCCGTGAGGAGGGGCGGCAAGAGACCCAGTACTTC. Its translation is CASSREEGRQETQYF.

Points on this clone: Distinct nucleotide sequences in the sample also encode this CDR3. This chain joins TRBV7-2 and TRBJ1-5; TRBD1 agrees at 8 bases. Trimming cost V 5 bases and J 2 bases; bases outside gene matches: 2. The CDR3 extends over 14 amino acids. Germline values: CDR1 SGHTA, CDR2 FQGNSA. The CDR3, as DNA: TGTGCCAGCAGCCTGGACAGGGGCAATCAGCCCCAGCATTTT. Amino acids: CASSLDRGNQPQHF.

V usage is TRBV30 and J usage is TRBJ2-1; 9 nucleotides match TRBD2. The CDR3 is 14 amino acids. Germline V lookup: CDR1 GTSNPN, CDR2 SVGIG (reference sequence). V lost 6 bases, J lost 5 bases, and 8 bases stayed unmatched. In DNA form, the CDR3 reads TGTGCCTGCATTAGCGGGAGTATTAACAATGAGCAGTTCTTC. Translated: CACISGSINNEQFF.

This chain links TRBV3-1 (or the pseudogene TRBV3-2) with TRBJ2-7, with 7 bases that match TRBD1. Germline values: CDR1 LGHDT, CDR2 YNNKEL (reference sequence). V dropped 10 bases and J dropped 5; count of bases not matched to a gene: 2. The CDR3 is 10 residues long. CDR3 in amino acids: CATTGDEQYF. The CDR3 DNA sequence: TGTGCCACCACAGGGGACGAGCAGTACTTC.

This chain connects TRBV5-1 to TRBJ2-7; TRBD2 matches 10 bases. The CDR3 loop spans 15 amino acids. V lost 4 bases and J lost 2; bases outside the gene matches: 6. Germline loops: CDR1 SGHRS, CDR2 YFSETQ. The CDR3 loop is CASSVPSGSPYEQYF. In DNA form, the CDR3 reads TGCGCCAGCAGCGTTCCTAGCGGGAGCCCCTACGAGCAGTACTTC.

The chain is built from TRBV6-5 and TRBJ1-2, with D unclear. The CDR3 covers 14 residues. Per germline, CDR1 MNHEY and CDR2 SVGAGI. V was trimmed by 2 bases and J by 5 bases, leaving 12 bases between them. DNA of the CDR3: TGTGCCAGCAGTTACGGTGCGGGTAGTTATGGCTACACCTTC. Amino acid sequence: CASSYGAGSYGYTF.

The rearrangement joins TRBV28 to TRBJ1-4; 9 nucleotides agree with TRBD1. Trimming at V came to 3 bases and at J to 5 bases, leaving 4 bases not matched to a gene. Germline-derived CDR1 and CDR2 are MDHEN and SYDVKM. The CDR3 contains 15 residues. As DNA, the CDR3 is TGTGCCAGCAGTTTGGGGGGGACAGGGAATGAAAAACTGTTTTTT. Residues: CASSLGGTGNEKLFF.